The 11 T cell receptor beta chains below come from one sample, sequenced in a study of cytomegalovirus exposure and HLA in healthy donors. The PCR contained 60 Vbeta and 13 Jbeta primers. The table came from immunoSEQ multiplex PCR; TCRdb's copy has only in-frame clones and leaves some out. Seen here are 95,000 to 110,000 clones, 78% observed once, and the top ten hold approximately 1.7%. The sample consisted of PBMCs. These TCRs come from a woman in her thirties or forties in good health and CMV-seronegative.

There are a few counts of this clone. The CDR3 DNA reads TGCAGCGTAGCAGAAGGGGGCGCGGGCACTGAAGCTTTCTTT. It yields the protein CSVAEGGAGTEAFF. J is TRBJ1-1 and V is TRBV29-1, with 7 bases aligning to TRBD1. Germline CDR1 and CDR2: SQVTM and ANQGSEA. J lost 4 bases, V lost 6 bases, and 11 bases had no gene match. The CDR3 has 14 amino acids.

This chain joins TRBV4-1 and TRBJ2-1; D is undetermined. Per the germline V gene, CDR1 is MGHRA and CDR2 is YSYEKL. Trimming stripped 1 base from V and 0 bases from J, with 10 bases between. This CDR3 region has 16 residues. The chain's CDR3 is CASSQVPHSSYNEQFF. The CDR3 DNA reads TGCGCCAGCAGCCAAGTTCCTCACTCCTCCTACAATGAGCAGTTCTTC.

This sequence joins TRBV7-2 and TRBJ1-5; D unclear. CDR1 and CDR2 (germline): SGHTA, FQGNSA. V lost 1 base and J 0 bases, leaving 13 bases between the germline ends. The CDR3 is 17 amino acids. CDR3 nucleotides: TGTGCCAGCAGCTTAGTGGCCCGGGAAATTAGCAATCAGCCCCAGCATTTT. It translates to CASSLVAREISNQPQHF.

The V call is TRBV27, the J call TRBJ1-1; D is possibly TRBD1 (5 bases). The germline CDR1 and CDR2 sequences are MNHEY and SMNVEV (reference sequence). The CDR3 consists of 14 residues. The V end was cut by 6 bases, the J end by 1 base, with 12 bases between. The CDR3 coding sequence is TGTGCCAGCAGCCCCAGGGAGGGGAACACTGAAGCTTTCTTT. Translating it yields CASSPREGNTEAFF.

In this sample, this clone turned up a few times. The chain has TRBV18 and TRBJ2-1; 7 bases agree with TRBD1. CDR3 length: 15 amino acids. V gave up 8 bases and J gave up 7 bases; unmatched junction bases: 14. Looked up from germline, CDR1 is KGHSH and CDR2 is LQKENI. CDR3 loop: CASASDTGAFNEQFF. The CDR3 DNA follows: TGTGCCAGCGCCTCCGACACAGGGGCGTTTAATGAGCAGTTCTTC.

Comment on this clone: One end of the junction is discordant with germline, which a read error may explain. The V call is TRBV7-9, the J call TRBJ2-7; possibly TRBD1 for D (6 bases). The CDR3 has 14 residues. Germline V gene sequence: CDR1 SEHNR, CDR2 FQNEAQ (reference sequence). CDR3 sequence reads: CASGLGTPSYEQYF. The CDR3 DNA is TGTGCCAGCGGCTTAGGGACACCCTCCTACGAGCAGTACTTC.

This chain connects TRBV2 to TRBJ1-1; tentatively, D is TRBD1 (5 bases). Germline values: CDR1 SNHLY, CDR2 FYNNEI. Between the trimmed V and J ends, which lost 9 bases and 1 base, there was a span of 6 bases. The CDR3 is 11 amino acids. This chain's CDR3 is CARDRNTEAFF. The DNA for the CDR3 is TGTGCCAGAGACAGGAACACTGAAGCTTTCTTT.

This clone was recorded a few times. The genes are TRBV5-1 and TRBJ2-7; D is possibly TRBD1 (5 bases). Germline V gene lookup returns CDR1 SGHRS and CDR2 YFSETQ. The germline V and J ends were trimmed by 1 base and 3 bases, with 8 bases remaining between them. The CDR3 contains 13 residues. The CDR3: CASSLLQGYEQYF. CDR3 DNA sequence: TGCGCCAGCAGCTTGCTCCAGGGCTACGAGCAGTACTTC.

The rearrangement links TRBV6-1 to TRBJ1-5, with D perhaps matching TRBD1 (5 bases). The V gene's germline CDR1 is MNHNS and CDR2 SASEGT. This CDR3 spans 16 amino acids. Between the trimmed V and J ends, which lost 3 bases and 5 bases, there was a span of 17 bases. DNA of the CDR3: TGTGCCAGCAGTGACCACAGGAATCCTTCGGATCAGCCCCAGCATTTT. Its translation is CASSDHRNPSDQPQHF.

The chain recombines TRBV5-5 with TRBJ1-2; no clear D. CDR1 and CDR2 from the germline V gene are SGHKS and YYEKEE (reference sequence). V was clipped by 4 bases and J by 3 bases, with 16 bases between them. CDR3 size: 15 residues. The CDR3 DNA sequence: TGTGCCAGCAGCCTGACTAGGGCTCTTTACTATGGCTACACCTTC. As protein: CASSLTRALYYGYTF.

The sample holds one count of this clone. The chain combines TRBV28 with TRBJ1-1, with D unresolved. Germline CDR1 reads MDHEN; CDR2 reads SYDVKM. Trimming removed 6 bases from V and 1 base from J, with 12 bases in between. The CDR3 is made up of 14 amino acids. In nucleotides, the CDR3 is TGTGCCAGCAGGAAGTCGGGAGGGAACACTGAAGCTTTCTTT. This encodes CASRKSGGNTEAFF.